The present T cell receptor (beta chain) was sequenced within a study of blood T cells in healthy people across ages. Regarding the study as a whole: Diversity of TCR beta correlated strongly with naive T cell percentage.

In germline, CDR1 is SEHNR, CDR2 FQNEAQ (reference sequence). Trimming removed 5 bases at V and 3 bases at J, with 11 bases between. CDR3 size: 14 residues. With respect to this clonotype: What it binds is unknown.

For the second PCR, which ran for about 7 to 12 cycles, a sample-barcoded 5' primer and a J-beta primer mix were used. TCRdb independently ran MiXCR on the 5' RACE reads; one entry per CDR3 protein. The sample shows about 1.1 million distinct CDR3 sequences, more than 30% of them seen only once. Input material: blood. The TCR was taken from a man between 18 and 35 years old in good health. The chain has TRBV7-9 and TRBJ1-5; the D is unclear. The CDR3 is CASSDVGPNQPQHF. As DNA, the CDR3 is TGTGCCAGCAGCGACGTGGGCCCCAATCAGCCCCAGCATTTT.